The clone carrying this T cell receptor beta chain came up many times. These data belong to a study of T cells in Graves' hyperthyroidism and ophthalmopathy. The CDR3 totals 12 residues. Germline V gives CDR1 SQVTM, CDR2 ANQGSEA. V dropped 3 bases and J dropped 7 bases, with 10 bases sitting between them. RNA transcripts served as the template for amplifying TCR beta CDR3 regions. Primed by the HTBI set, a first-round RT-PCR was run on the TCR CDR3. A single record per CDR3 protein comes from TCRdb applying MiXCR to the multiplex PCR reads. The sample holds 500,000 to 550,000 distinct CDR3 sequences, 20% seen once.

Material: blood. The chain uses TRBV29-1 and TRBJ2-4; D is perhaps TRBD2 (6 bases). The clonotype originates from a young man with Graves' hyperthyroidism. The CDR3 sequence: CSVEGEENIQYF. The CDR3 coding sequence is TGCAGCGTTGAGGGGGAGGAGAACATTCAGTACTTC. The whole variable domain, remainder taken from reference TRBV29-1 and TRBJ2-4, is SAVISQKPSRDICQRGTSLTIQCQVDSQVTMMFWYRQQPGQSLTLIATANQGSEATYESGFVIDKFPISRPNLTFSTLTVSNMSPEDSSIYLCSVEGEENIQYFGAGTRLSVL.